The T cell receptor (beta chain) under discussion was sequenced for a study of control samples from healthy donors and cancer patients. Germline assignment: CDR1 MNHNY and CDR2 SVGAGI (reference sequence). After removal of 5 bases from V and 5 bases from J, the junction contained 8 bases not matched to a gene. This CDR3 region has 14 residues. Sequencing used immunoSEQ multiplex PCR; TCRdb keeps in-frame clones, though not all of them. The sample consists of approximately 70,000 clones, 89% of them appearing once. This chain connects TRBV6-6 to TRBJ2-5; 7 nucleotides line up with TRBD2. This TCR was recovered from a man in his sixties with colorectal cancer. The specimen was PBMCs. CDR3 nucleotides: TGTGCCAGCAGTCCGACTAGCCGGCGGGAGACCCAGTACTTC. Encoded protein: CASSPTSRRETQYF.